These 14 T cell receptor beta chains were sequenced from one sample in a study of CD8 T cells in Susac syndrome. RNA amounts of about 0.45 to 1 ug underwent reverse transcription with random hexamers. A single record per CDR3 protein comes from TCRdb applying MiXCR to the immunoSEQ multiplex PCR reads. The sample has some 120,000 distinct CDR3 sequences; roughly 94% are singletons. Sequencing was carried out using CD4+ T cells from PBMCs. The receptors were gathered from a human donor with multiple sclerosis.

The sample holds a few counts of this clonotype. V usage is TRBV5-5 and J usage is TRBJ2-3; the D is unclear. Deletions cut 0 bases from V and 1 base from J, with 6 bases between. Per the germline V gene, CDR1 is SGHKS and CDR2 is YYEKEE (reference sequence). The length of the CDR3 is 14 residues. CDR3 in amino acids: CASSLASGTDTQYF. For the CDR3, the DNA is TGTGCCAGCAGCTTGGCCTCAGGCACAGATACGCAGTATTTT.

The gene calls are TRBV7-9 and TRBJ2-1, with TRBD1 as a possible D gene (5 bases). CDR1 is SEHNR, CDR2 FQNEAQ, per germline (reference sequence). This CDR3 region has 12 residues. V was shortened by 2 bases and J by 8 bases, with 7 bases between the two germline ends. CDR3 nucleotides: TGTGCCAGCAGCTTACAGGGATATGAGCAGTTCTTC. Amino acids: CASSLQGYEQFF.

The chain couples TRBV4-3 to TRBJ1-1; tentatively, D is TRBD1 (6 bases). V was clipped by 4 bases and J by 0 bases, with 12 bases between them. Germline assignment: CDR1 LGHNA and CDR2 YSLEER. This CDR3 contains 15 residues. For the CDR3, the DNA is TGCGCCAGCAGCCCCAGGACAGAGATGAACACTGAAGCTTTCTTT. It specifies CASSPRTEMNTEAFF.

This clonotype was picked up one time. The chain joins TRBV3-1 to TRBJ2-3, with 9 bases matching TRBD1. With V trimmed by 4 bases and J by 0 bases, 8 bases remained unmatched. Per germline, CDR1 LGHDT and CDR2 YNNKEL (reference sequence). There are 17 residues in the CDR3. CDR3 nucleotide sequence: TGTGCCAGCAGCCCCGGGACAGGGCATCCGAGCACAGATACGCAGTATTTT. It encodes CASSPGTGHPSTDTQYF.

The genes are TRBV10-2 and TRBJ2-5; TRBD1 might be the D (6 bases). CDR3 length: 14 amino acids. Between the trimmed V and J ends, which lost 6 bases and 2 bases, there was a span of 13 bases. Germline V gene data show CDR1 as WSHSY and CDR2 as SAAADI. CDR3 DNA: TGCGCCAGCAGGGTACAGGGAGCTCAAGAGACCCAGTACTTC. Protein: CASRVQGAQETQYF.

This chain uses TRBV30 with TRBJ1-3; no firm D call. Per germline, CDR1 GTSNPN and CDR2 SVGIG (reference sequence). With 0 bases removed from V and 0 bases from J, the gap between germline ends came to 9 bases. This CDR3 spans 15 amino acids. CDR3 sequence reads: CAWSVNRNSGNTIYF. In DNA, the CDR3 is TGTGCCTGGAGTGTTAACCGGAACTCTGGAAACACCATATATTTT.

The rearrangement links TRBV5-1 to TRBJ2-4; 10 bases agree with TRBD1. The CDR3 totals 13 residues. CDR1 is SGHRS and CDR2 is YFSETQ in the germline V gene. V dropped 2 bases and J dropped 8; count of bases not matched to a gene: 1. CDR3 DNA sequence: TGCGCCAGCAGCTTAGGGACAGGGGACATTCAGTACTTC. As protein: CASSLGTGDIQYF.

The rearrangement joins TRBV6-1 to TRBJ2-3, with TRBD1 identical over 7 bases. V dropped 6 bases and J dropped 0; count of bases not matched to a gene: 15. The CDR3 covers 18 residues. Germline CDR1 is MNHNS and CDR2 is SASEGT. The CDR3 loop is CASRGFAGTETSTDTQYF. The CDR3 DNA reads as TGTGCCAGCAGGGGATTTGCCGGGACAGAGACTAGCACAGATACGCAGTATTTT.

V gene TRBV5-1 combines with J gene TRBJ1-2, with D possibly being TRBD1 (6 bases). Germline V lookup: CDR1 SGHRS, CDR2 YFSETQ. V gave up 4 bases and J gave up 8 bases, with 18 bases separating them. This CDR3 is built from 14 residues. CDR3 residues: CASSPWDTVSGYTF. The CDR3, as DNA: TGCGCCAGCAGCCCATGGGACACCGTAAGCGGCTACACCTTC.

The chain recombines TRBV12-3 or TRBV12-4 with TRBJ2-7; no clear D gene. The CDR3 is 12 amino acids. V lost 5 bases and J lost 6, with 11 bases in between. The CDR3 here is CASSLPNFEQYF. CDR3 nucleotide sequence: TGTGCCAGCAGTCTCCCAAATTTCGAGCAGTACTTC.

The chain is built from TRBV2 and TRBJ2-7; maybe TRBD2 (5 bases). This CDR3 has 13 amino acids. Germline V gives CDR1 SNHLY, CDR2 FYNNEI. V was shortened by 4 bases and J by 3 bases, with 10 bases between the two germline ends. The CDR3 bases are TGTGCCAGCAGTGGCCCGAGCGGCTACGAGCAGTACTTC. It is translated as CASSGPSGYEQYF.

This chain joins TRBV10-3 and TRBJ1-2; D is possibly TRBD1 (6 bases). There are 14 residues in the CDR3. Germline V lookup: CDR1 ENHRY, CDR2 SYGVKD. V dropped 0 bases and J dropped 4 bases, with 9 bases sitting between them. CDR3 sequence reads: CAISESTGLYGYTF. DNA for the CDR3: TGTGCCATCAGTGAGTCGACAGGCCTCTATGGCTACACCTTC.

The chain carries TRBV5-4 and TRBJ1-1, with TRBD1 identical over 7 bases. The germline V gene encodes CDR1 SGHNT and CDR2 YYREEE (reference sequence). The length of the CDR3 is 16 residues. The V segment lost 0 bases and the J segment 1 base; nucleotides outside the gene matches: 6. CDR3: CASSLDSGQQNTEAFF. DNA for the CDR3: TGTGCCAGCAGCTTGGATTCGGGACAGCAGAACACTGAAGCTTTCTTT.

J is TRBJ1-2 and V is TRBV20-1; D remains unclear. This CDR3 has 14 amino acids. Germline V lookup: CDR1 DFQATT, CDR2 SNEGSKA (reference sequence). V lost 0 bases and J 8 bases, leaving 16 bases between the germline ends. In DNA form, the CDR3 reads TGCAGTGCTAGAGATGAAAGGGTAGCGGGGGGCTACACCTTC. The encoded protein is CSARDERVAGGYTF.